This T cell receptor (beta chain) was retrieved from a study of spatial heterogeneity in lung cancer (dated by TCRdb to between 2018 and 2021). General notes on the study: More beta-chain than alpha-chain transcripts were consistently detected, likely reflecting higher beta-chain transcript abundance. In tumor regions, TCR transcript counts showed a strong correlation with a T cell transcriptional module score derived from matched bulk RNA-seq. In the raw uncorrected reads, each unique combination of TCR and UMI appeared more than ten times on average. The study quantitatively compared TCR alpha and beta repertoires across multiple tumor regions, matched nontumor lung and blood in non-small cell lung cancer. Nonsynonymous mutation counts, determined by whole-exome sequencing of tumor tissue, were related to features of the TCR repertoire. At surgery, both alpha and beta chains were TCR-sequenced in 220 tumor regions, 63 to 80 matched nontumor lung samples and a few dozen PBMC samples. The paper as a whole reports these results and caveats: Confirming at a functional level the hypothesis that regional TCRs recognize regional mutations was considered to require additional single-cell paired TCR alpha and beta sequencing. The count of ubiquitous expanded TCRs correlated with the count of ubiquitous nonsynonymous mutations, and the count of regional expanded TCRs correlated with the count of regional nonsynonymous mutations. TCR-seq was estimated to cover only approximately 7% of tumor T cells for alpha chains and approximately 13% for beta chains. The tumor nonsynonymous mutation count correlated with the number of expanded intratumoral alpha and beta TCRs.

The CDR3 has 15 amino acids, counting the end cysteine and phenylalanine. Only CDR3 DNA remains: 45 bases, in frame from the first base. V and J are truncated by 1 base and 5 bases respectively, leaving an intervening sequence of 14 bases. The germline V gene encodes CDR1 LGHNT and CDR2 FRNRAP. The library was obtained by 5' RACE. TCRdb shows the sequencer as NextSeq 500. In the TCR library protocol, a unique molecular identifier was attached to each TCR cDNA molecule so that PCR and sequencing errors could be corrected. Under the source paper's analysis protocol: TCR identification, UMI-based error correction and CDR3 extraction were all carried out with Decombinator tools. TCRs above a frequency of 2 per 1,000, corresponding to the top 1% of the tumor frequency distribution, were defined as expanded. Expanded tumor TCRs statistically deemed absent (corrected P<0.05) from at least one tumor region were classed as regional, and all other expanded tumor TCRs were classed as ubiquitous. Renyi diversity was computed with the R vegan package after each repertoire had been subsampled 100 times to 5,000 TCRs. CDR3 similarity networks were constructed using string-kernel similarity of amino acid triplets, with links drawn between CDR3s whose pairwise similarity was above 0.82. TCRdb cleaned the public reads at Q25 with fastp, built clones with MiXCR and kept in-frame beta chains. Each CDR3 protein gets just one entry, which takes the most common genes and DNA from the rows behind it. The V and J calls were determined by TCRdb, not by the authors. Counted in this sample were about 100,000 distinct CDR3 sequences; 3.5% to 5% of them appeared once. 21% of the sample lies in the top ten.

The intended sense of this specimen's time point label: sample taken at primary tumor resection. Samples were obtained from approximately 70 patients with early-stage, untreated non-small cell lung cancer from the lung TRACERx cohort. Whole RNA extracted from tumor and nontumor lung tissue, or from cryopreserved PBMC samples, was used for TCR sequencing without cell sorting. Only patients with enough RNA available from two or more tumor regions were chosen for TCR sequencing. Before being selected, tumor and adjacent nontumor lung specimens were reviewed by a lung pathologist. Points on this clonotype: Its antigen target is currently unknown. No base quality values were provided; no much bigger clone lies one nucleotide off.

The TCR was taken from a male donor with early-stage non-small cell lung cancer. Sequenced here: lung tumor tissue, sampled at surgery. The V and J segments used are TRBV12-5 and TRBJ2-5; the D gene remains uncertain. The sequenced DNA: TGTGCTAGTGGTTTGGACATAACGTTGGGGGAGACCCAGTACTTC. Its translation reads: CASGLDITLGETQYF.